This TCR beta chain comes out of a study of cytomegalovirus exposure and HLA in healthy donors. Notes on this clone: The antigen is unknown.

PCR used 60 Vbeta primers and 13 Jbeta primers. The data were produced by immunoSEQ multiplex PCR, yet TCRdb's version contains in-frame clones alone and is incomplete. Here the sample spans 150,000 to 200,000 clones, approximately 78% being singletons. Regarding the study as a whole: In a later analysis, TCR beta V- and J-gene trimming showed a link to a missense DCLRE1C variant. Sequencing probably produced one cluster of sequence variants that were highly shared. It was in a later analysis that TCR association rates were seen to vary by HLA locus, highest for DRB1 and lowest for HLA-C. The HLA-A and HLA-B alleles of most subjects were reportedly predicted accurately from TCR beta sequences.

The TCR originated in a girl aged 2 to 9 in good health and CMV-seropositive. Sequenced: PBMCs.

CDR3 nucleotide sequence: TGTGCCACCAGGACAGGGGGCCCTCGAGAGACCCAGTACTTC. This gives the protein CATRTGGPRETQYF. J is TRBJ2-5 and V is TRBV2, with 11 bases matching TRBD1. The CDR3 spans 14 residues. V lost 10 bases, J lost 4 bases, and 8 bases stayed unmatched. CDR1 and CDR2 from the germline V gene are SNHLY and FYNNEI.